This T cell receptor beta chain was sequenced during a study of molecular identifiers for immune sequencing clone quantification. Turning to the study itself: In replicates, the authors split RNA from around 20,000 or 100,000 naive CD8 cells five ways and sequenced four. Findings and caveats of the study: The share of molecules held by clones above 20 RNA copies was over 98% in effector cells and under 1% in naive cells. The sizes of highly expanded clones could be underestimated when identical TCR molecules share a barcode.

The germline CDR1 and CDR2 sequences are MNHEY and SVGEGT. The CDR3 sequence is 16 residues long. Comment on this clonotype: Its antigen is still unknown. This clone may be a read error of a much larger clone one base away.

Via MiXCR, TCRdb re-called the PCR reads, giving one row per CDR3 protein. The sample contains roughly 90,000 distinct CDR3 sequences, 19% of which appear only once. The sample comprised naive CD8+ T cells from blood, with Jurkat cell RNA spiked in. Noted subset: FACS-sorted CD8+CD4-CCR7+CD45RA+ naive T cells. The receptor was isolated from a human donor in good health. Some libraries in this study had Jurkat cell RNA spiked in. The J gene is TRBJ2-1, the V gene TRBV6-2 or TRBV6-3; D may match TRBD1 or TRBD2 (5 bases each). CDR3 in amino acids: CASSTDGVGASNERFF. DNA of the CDR3: TGTGCCAGCAGTACCGACGGGGTCGGGGCGAGCAATGAGCGGTTCTTC.